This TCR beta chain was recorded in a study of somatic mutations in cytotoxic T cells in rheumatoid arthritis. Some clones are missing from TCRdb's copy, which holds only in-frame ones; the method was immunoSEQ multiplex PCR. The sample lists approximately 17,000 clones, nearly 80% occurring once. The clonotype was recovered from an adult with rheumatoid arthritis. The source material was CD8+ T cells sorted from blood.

The CDR3 coding sequence is TGTGCCAGCAGCTTCCGGACTAGCGGGTCGAATGAGCAGTTCTTC. Translated: CASSFRTSGSNEQFF. V usage is TRBV7-6 and J usage is TRBJ2-1; 11 nucleotides agree with TRBD2. Trimming cost V 3 bases and J 7 bases; bases outside gene matches: 5. The CDR3 covers 15 residues. Germline V lookup: CDR1 SGHVS, CDR2 FNYEAQ.